The next 21 T cell receptor beta chains were all read from a single sample in a study of spatial heterogeneity in lung cancer. In TCRdb, the 5' RACE reads were re-called with MiXCR into one record per CDR3 protein. The sample shows 77,000 or so distinct CDR3 sequences, approximately 21% of them seen only once. Specified time point: sample taken at primary tumor resection. Without sorting, whole RNA was sequenced from tumor, nontumor lung or frozen PBMC. Sequenced here: PBMCs, sampled at surgery. The receptors shown here come from a male donor with early-stage non-small cell lung cancer.

The J gene is TRBJ2-7, the V gene TRBV18; weak D call: TRBD1 (6 bases). The CDR3 runs to 14 residues. CDR1 KGHSH and CDR2 LQKENI come from the germline V gene. Trimming took 3 bases from V and 3 from J, leaving 12 bases between them. CDR3 sequence reads: CASSPSGQFYEQYF. The DNA of the CDR3 is TGTGCCAGCTCACCCTCGGGACAATTCTACGAGCAGTACTTC.

This clonotype showed up just a few times. V and J are TRBV21-1 and TRBJ2-1. TRBV21-1 is reported as a pseudogene. CDR3 length equals 11 residues. CDR3 in DNA: TGTGCCAGCAGTAGCCTAAGTGAGCAGTTCTTC. It codes for CASSSLSEQFF.

Remarks on this clonotype: At one end the junction does not follow the germline gene, possibly because of a read error. This chain links TRBV3-1 with TRBJ2-1, with D tentatively TRBD1 (6 bases). CDR3 length: 15 amino acids. Germline V gene lookup returns CDR1 LGHDT and CDR2 YNNKEL (reference sequence). DNA for the CDR3: TGTGCCAGCAACCAAACAGGGAGCAGTATGAATGAGCAGTTCTTC. This sequence encodes CASNQTGSSMNEQFF.

V gene TRBV12-3 or TRBV12-4 combines with J gene TRBJ2-5, with D perhaps TRBD1 (7 bases). Trimming took 8 bases from V and 2 from J, leaving 18 bases between them. There are 15 residues in the CDR3. CDR3 DNA sequence: TGTGCCAGCGCCCAAGGGCAGGGGGGACAAGAGACCCAGTACTTC. Encoded protein: CASAQGQGGQETQYF.

In this sample, this clonotype turned up many times. The rearrangement joins TRBV24-1 to TRBJ2-7, with D perhaps being TRBD1 or TRBD2 (5 bases each). Trimming cost V 5 bases and J 1 base, with 17 bases left between them. Germline V gene sequence: CDR1 KGHDR, CDR2 SFDVKD. The CDR3 is 16 amino acids. The CDR3 DNA follows: TGTGCCACCAGTGCCCCCTCCGGGGCCTATTCCTACGAGCAGTACTTC. It specifies CATSAPSGAYSYEQYF.

The chain employs TRBV6-6 and TRBJ2-1, with 8 bases identical to TRBD1. Germline V gene sequence: CDR1 MNHNY, CDR2 SVGAGI (reference sequence). The J segment lost 4 bases and the V segment lost 6 bases, leaving 8 bases of the junction unmatched. This CDR3 has 15 amino acids. The CDR3 protein is CASRAGTGEYNEQFF. CDR3 in DNA: TGTGCCAGCAGAGCCGGGACAGGAGAGTACAATGAGCAGTTCTTC.

A few counts support this clonotype. The V call is TRBV7-2, the J call TRBJ1-1; TRBD1 agrees at 7 bases. Trimming at V came to 5 bases and at J to 0 bases, leaving 3 bases not matched to a gene. The CDR3 has 14 residues. The germline V gene has CDR1 SGHTA and CDR2 FQGNSA. The CDR3 DNA reads TGTGCCAGCAGCGTTGACAGGGTGAACACTGAAGCTTTCTTT. Translated: CASSVDRVNTEAFF.

This clonotype was counted only a few times. In DNA, the CDR3 is TGTGCCAGCATCGGAACTAGCGGGAGCAATGAGCAGTTCTTC. Protein product: CASIGTSGSNEQFF. The V call is TRBV25-1, the J call TRBJ2-1, with 11 bases matching TRBD2. V shed 7 bases, J shed 6 bases, and the junction held 5 bases outside the gene matches. Germline CDR1 reads MGHDK; CDR2 reads SYGVNS. This CDR3 contains 14 residues.

This clonotype was detected many times. The chain is built from TRBV4-1 and TRBJ2-1; 8 nucleotides line up with TRBD2. This CDR3 is 15 amino acids long. Germline CDR1 MGHRA, CDR2 YSYEKL. The V gene end was trimmed by 4 bases and the J gene end by 3 bases; junction bases not matched to a gene: 5. This CDR3 reads CASSRTSGYYNEQFF. DNA for the CDR3: TGCGCCAGCAGCCGAACTAGCGGATACTACAATGAGCAGTTCTTC.

This clonotype was seen a handful of times. The chain's CDR3 is CASSVVVRTSGYNEQFF. For the CDR3, the DNA is TGTGCCAGCAGCGTAGTAGTGAGGACTAGCGGGTACAATGAGCAGTTCTTC. This chain connects TRBV9 to TRBJ2-1; TRBD2 agrees at 11 bases. CDR3 length: 17 residues. Germline-derived CDR1 and CDR2 are SGDLS and YYNGEE. V shed 0 bases and J 4 bases; nucleotides not matched to a gene: 6.

In this sample, this clonotype turned up a few times. V and J are TRBV12-3 or TRBV12-4 and TRBJ1-4, with 7 bases that match TRBD1. Trimming removed 6 bases from V and 2 bases from J; junction bases left unmatched: 6. The CDR3 is 15 amino acids. In DNA, the CDR3 is TGTGCCAGCAGGACAGGGAGGGATACTAATGAAAAACTGTTTTTT. Amino acids: CASRTGRDTNEKLFF.

The table lists this clonotype with a few counts. This chain links TRBV5-1 with TRBJ1-1, with 7 bases aligning to TRBD1. This CDR3 has 12 residues. The V gene's germline CDR1 is SGHRS and CDR2 YFSETQ. The trim removed 7 bases at V and 4 bases at J, leaving 4 bases unmatched. CDR3 sequence: CASGRQGTEAFF. The CDR3 DNA reads TGCGCCAGCGGCCGACAGGGCACTGAAGCTTTCTTT.

This clonotype was recorded many times. The chain carries TRBV9 and TRBJ1-1; D is uncertain. CDR3 length equals 14 residues. V lost 0 bases and J 0 bases, leaving 6 bases between the germline ends. The germline CDR1 and CDR2 sequences are SGDLS and YYNGEE. This CDR3 reads CASSVDRMNTEAFF. The CDR3 DNA is TGTGCCAGCAGCGTAGACCGCATGAACACTGAAGCTTTCTTT. The whole variable domain, remainder taken from reference TRBV9 and TRBJ1-1, is DSGVTQTPKHLITATGQRVTLRCSPRSGDLSVYWYQQSLDQGLQFLIQYYNGEERAKGNILERFSAQQFPDLHSELNLSSLELGDSALYFCASSVDRMNTEAFFGQGTRLTVV.

This chain uses TRBV12-3 or TRBV12-4 with TRBJ2-3, with D perhaps TRBD2 (6 bases). V dropped 6 bases and J dropped 1 base, with 14 bases sitting between them. This CDR3 contains 15 residues. As DNA, the CDR3 is TGTGCCAGCAGCAGAGCGGGCCTACGCACAGATACGCAGTATTTT. Encoded protein: CASSRAGLRTDTQYF.

This chain uses TRBV7-3 with TRBJ2-7; perhaps TRBD1 as D (5 bases). The CDR3 loop spans 13 amino acids. Trimming shortened V by 5 bases and J by 10 bases, and 18 bases separated the two germline ends. Germline assignment: CDR1 SGHTA and CDR2 FQGTGA. The CDR3 DNA sequence: TGTGCCAGCAGCCTTAAAGGGGAAGGCCGCCAGTACTTC. Amino acids: CASSLKGEGRQYF.

This clonotype was found many times. The chain uses TRBV4-3 and TRBJ1-1; D is unresolved. The germline V gene has CDR1 LGHNA and CDR2 YSLEER. The V end lost 0 bases, the J end lost 5 bases, and 7 bases lay between the germline ends. This CDR3 spans 13 amino acids. The CDR3 region has the DNA TGCGCCAGCAGCCAAGATCTTCGGACTGAAGCTTTCTTT. Protein sequence: CASSQDLRTEAFF.

This clonotype was observed a handful of times. This chain connects TRBV20-1 to TRBJ2-5; 7 positions agree with TRBD2. The CDR3 runs to 12 residues. The trim removed 5 bases at V and 4 bases at J, leaving 4 bases unmatched. The V gene's germline CDR1 is DFQATT and CDR2 SNEGSKA (reference sequence). This CDR3 reads CSARPGGETQYF. The CDR3 region has the DNA TGCAGTGCTCGTCCGGGGGGAGAGACCCAGTACTTC.

This chain uses TRBV7-2 with TRBJ2-7; D is perhaps TRBD1 (6 bases). Deletions cut 4 bases from V and 3 bases from J, with 10 bases between. The CDR3 length is 13 residues. From germline, CDR1 is SGHTA and CDR2 FQGNSA. CDR3 sequence reads: CASSWGQNYEQYF. The CDR3 region has the DNA TGTGCCAGCAGCTGGGGGCAGAACTACGAGCAGTACTTC. Using reference TRBV7-2 and TRBJ2-7 for the parts outside the CDR3, the full variable domain is GAGVSQSPSNKVTEKGKDVELRCDPISGHTALYWYRQSLGQGLEFLIYFQGNSAPDKSGLPSDRFSAERTGGSVSTLTIQRTQQEDSAVYLCASSWGQNYEQYFGPGTRLTVT.

This clonotype was seen a handful of times. V is TRBV12-3 or TRBV12-4 and J is TRBJ1-5; 8 bases map to TRBD1. The CDR3 has 16 amino acids. V gave up 5 bases and J gave up 7 bases; unmatched junction bases: 13. This CDR3 reads CASSRLGDRGSQPQHF. In DNA form, the CDR3 reads TGTGCCAGCAGTCGGCTTGGCGACAGGGGAAGCCAGCCCCAGCATTTT.

The chain uses TRBV9 and TRBJ1-2; no clear D. CDR1 SGDLS and CDR2 YYNGEE come from the germline V gene. CDR3 size: 13 residues. V gave up 5 bases and J gave up 8 bases, with 16 bases separating them. As DNA, the CDR3 is TGTGCCAGCAGTCTGGCCCTGGCTCGAGGCTACACCTTC. Translated: CASSLALARGYTF. The variable domain in full, completed from reference TRBV9 and TRBJ1-2, reads DSGVTQTPKHLITATGQRVTLRCSPRSGDLSVYWYQQSLDQGLQFLIQYYNGEERAKGNILERFSAQQFPDLHSELNLSSLELGDSALYFCASSLALARGYTFGSGTRLTVV.

The chain is built from TRBV12-3 or TRBV12-4 and TRBJ1-3, with unresolved D. This CDR3 has 19 residues. V gave up 3 bases and J gave up 0 bases, with 21 bases separating them. The chain's CDR3 is CASSFAPFPTRISGNTIYF. CDR3 nucleotide sequence: TGTGCCAGCAGTTTCGCCCCCTTCCCGACACGAATCTCTGGAAACACCATATATTTT.